This T cell receptor (beta chain) comes out of a study of identical twins (dated by TCRdb to about 2016). Broadly, across the study: To test whether fetal clonotypes persist, this study deep-sequenced TCR alpha and beta repertoires from monozygotic twins, from unrelated adults of various ages, and from cord blood. To rule out contamination, the twin experiments were replicated at different times with different library preparation protocols.

All donors were healthy Caucasians. The researchers also sequenced three unrelated adults who were not twins: a male aged 18 to 29, a male aged 50 to 59, and a female aged 50 to 59. Using Miltenyi CD45RO+ enrichment and human naive T-cell isolation kits, memory (CD45RO+) and naive T cells were isolated from PBMC. The receptor library was made with 5' RACE. This sample was sequenced with an Illumina HiSeq 2000. Template switching added a universal primer binding site, and the final cDNA carried a unique molecular identifier that allowed TCR cDNA molecules to be counted accurately. First-strand cDNA for TCR alpha and beta chains was synthesized from specific primers in the conserved constant-segment region. To control for contamination, every cDNA library was double barcoded, receiving both a SMART-Mk sample barcode and Illumina barcodes. Two successive PCR steps introduced TruSeq adapter sequences along with Illumina sample barcodes. The TCR alpha and beta cDNA libraries were sequenced on the Illumina HiSeq platform using custom primers. As for the authors' bioinformatics: MiGEC processed the raw reads to extract unique molecular identifiers, while MiXCR was used to determine the CDR3 positions. Recombination models were inferred per individual with the repgenHMM and IGoR tools using an EM algorithm. Shared clonotype analysis was performed with the tcR package in R, normalizing sharing by the product of cloneset sizes. To study raw recombination free of thymic and clonal selection effects, out-of-frame nonproductive sequences were analyzed. TCRdb cleaned the public reads at Q25 with fastp, built clones with MiXCR and kept in-frame beta chains. Each record represents a unique CDR3 protein, reported with the most common genes and DNA among its rows. None of the V and J calls come from the authors' own analysis; TCRdb made them. The sample table lists more than 650,000 distinct CDR3 sequences, around 6.1% of them with a count of one. About 2% of the sample is in the top ten clones.

From the cysteine through the phenylalanine, the CDR3 covers 13 amino acids. Only CDR3 DNA is held: 39 bases, read in frame from base 1. A distance of 12 bases separates the germline ends of V and J, which lose 7 bases and 2 bases respectively. The germline V gene yields SGHTA for CDR1 and FQGNSA for CDR2. What the research found in general, with its limitations: Invariant T cells such as MAIT and iNKT could partly confound zero-insertion analyses, though diverse VJ usage argued against this for most clonotypes. Compared with coincidental sharing between unrelated individuals, out-of-frame TCR alpha sequences shared between twins had an excess of sequences with low generation probability. In monozygotic twins, out-of-frame TCR alpha sharing was systematically underestimated by recombination models, although the models agreed with sharing between unrelated individuals. Abundant cord blood beta clonotypes carried fewer insertions; young adult naive repertoires showed a weaker similar trend, while memory repertoires showed none. In beta out-of-frame sequences, excess twin sharing was weaker, because having fewer shared sequences lowered the signal-to-noise ratio. Because the same donors could not be followed over many years, the conclusions relied on cross-sectional statistical analysis.

This clonotype was detected only a few times. The antigen it recognizes is unknown. Per-nucleotide qualities are absent, and no much larger clonotype sits a single base away. Sequencing used naive T cells sorted from blood. The cell subset or site label on this specimen signifies: cells isolated with a human naive T-cell isolation kit. This sequence uses TRBV7-2 and TRBJ2-7; the D gene is possibly TRBD1, with 5 bases matching. The receptor comes from a man between 18 and 35 years old in good health. CDR3 region: CASTPGNAYEQYF. At the DNA level, the sequence is TGTGCCAGCACCCCAGGGAACGCCTACGAGCAGTACTTC.